These 26 T cell receptor beta chains came from one sample sequenced in a study of T cell changes during pregnancy in multiple sclerosis. Profiled with immunoSEQ multiplex PCR; TCRdb holds only in-frame clones, not every one. The repertoire has about 51,000 clones, roughly 94% of them found once; the top ten carry just under 0.6%. Sequenced here: CD4+ T cells from peripheral blood mononuclear cells, sampled in the second trimester of pregnancy. All receptors come from a female donor with multiple sclerosis, enrolled in a pregnancy study.

The J gene is TRBJ1-5, the V gene TRBV19; 8 bases line up with TRBD1. The CDR3 contains 16 residues. Trimming cost V 2 bases and J 8 bases; bases outside gene matches: 11. CDR1 is LNHDA and CDR2 is SQIVND in the germline V gene (reference sequence). The CDR3 DNA reads as TGTGCCAGTAGTATAATCCTCGGACAGGGAGGAAAGCCCCAGCATTTT. It codes for CASSIILGQGGKPQHF.

V usage is TRBV11-2 and J usage is TRBJ2-1; possibly TRBD2 for D (5 bases). The CDR3 is 14 amino acids. V dropped 6 bases and J dropped 7 bases, with 16 bases sitting between them. The germline CDR1 and CDR2 sequences are SGHAT and FQNNGV. The CDR3 reads CASSLSGSWNEQFF. CDR3 nucleotides: TGTGCCAGCAGTTTATCTGGGAGTTGGAATGAGCAGTTCTTC. The whole variable domain, filled in from reference TRBV11-2 and TRBJ2-1, reads EAGVAQSPRYKIIEKRQSVAFWCNPISGHATLYWYQQILGQGPKLLIQFQNNGVVDDSQLPKDRFSAERLKGVDSTLKIQPAKLEDSAVYLCASSLSGSWNEQFFGPGTRLTVL.

The CDR3 loop is CASSFLVAGGGETQYF. In DNA, the CDR3 is TGTGCCAGCAGCTTCCTGGTAGCGGGGGGCGGGGAGACCCAGTACTTC. The V gene is TRBV5-6, the J gene TRBJ2-5, with TRBD2 matching 10 bases. This CDR3 comprises 16 residues. The germline CDR1 and CDR2 sequences are SGHDT and YYEEEE. The ends lost 2 bases at V and 5 bases at J; junction bases unmatched: 9.

J is TRBJ1-6 and V is TRBV18; 7 nucleotides match TRBD1. The V segment lost 2 bases and the J segment 8 bases; nucleotides outside the gene matches: 12. This CDR3 is 17 amino acids long. Germline CDR1 KGHSH, CDR2 LQKENI. This CDR3 is CASSPKHGGTEDSPLHF. CDR3 DNA sequence: TGTGCCAGCTCACCAAAGCACGGTGGGACAGAGGATTCACCCCTCCACTTT.

The V gene is TRBV15, the J gene TRBJ2-3; 10 nucleotides match TRBD1. The CDR3 runs to 15 residues. CDR1 and CDR2 from the germline V gene are LNHNV and YYDKDF (reference sequence). J lost 2 bases, V lost 6 bases, and 5 bases had no gene match. The CDR3 sequence is CATSRQGAVTDTQYF. Here the CDR3 DNA reads TGTGCCACCAGTAGACAGGGGGCTGTCACAGATACGCAGTATTTT.

V usage is TRBV9 and J usage is TRBJ1-4; 11 nucleotides line up with TRBD1. Germline CDR1 reads SGDLS; CDR2 reads YYNGEE. V was pared by 0 bases and J by 2 bases, with 6 bases of the junction left unmatched. The CDR3 has 18 residues. The CDR3 region is CASSVGSGTGGTNEKLFF. CDR3 in DNA: TGTGCCAGCAGCGTAGGATCCGGGACAGGGGGGACTAATGAAAAACTGTTTTTT.

The chain links TRBV7-3 to TRBJ2-7; D unclear. The length of the CDR3 is 13 residues. Per the germline V gene, CDR1 is SGHTA and CDR2 is FQGTGA. The V end was cut by 1 base, the J end by 6 bases, with 10 bases between. Here the CDR3 DNA reads TGTGCCAGCAGCTTAAACCGAGCCTCCGAGCAGTACTTC. Its translation: CASSLNRASEQYF.

The chain couples TRBV19 to TRBJ1-4; 10 bases align to TRBD1. The J segment lost 5 bases and the V segment lost 6 bases, leaving 3 bases of the junction unmatched. Germline assignment: CDR1 LNHDA and CDR2 SQIVND (reference sequence). The CDR3 covers 14 residues. The CDR3 is CASRPDRGNEKLFF. The CDR3 DNA reads TGTGCCAGTAGGCCGGACAGGGGGAATGAAAAACTGTTTTTT. The variable domain in full, completed from reference TRBV19 and TRBJ1-4, reads DGGITQSPKYLFRKEGQNVTLSCEQNLNHDAMYWYRQDPGQGLRLIYYSQIVNDFQKGDIAEGYSVSREKKESFPLTVTSAQKNPTAFYLCASRPDRGNEKLFFGSGTQLSVL.

This sequence joins TRBV7-2 and TRBJ1-1; no clear D. The CDR3 length is 13 residues. Germline assignment: CDR1 SGHTA and CDR2 FQGNSA. Trimming stripped 1 base from V and 4 bases from J, with 7 bases between. The CDR3 spells CASSLEHRTEAFF. Written as DNA, the CDR3 is TGTGCCAGCAGCTTAGAACATCGCACTGAAGCTTTCTTT.

This clone was detected only once. This rearrangement joins TRBV5-6 to TRBJ1-2, with 7 bases identical to TRBD1. The germline V gene has CDR1 SGHDT and CDR2 YYEEEE. The length of the CDR3 is 14 residues. J gave up 8 bases and V 3 bases, and 10 bases lay outside the gene matches. CDR3 residues: CASSSELQGVGYTF. In DNA, the CDR3 is TGTGCCAGCAGCTCGGAACTTCAGGGGGTCGGCTACACCTTC.

The chain uses TRBV9 and TRBJ2-2; D not certain. The CDR3 runs 15 residues. V lost 0 bases to trimming and J lost 3 bases, with 9 bases between them. Germline lookup yields CDR1 SGDLS and CDR2 YYNGEE. The CDR3 coding sequence is TGTGCCAGCAGCGTAGCCCACAGTTACACCGGGGAGCTGTTTTTT. Its protein is CASSVAHSYTGELFF. Full variable domain (missing parts from reference TRBV9 and TRBJ2-2): DSGVTQTPKHLITATGQRVTLRCSPRSGDLSVYWYQQSLDQGLQFLIQYYNGEERAKGNILERFSAQQFPDLHSELNLSSLELGDSALYFCASSVAHSYTGELFFGEGSRLTVL.

J is TRBJ2-4 and V is TRBV7-2; D is perhaps TRBD2 (5 bases). The CDR3 is 16 residues long. Germline CDR1 and CDR2: SGHTA and FQGNSA. V was pared by 1 base and J by 0 bases, with 10 bases between. The CDR3 loop is CASSLEGAGAKNIQYF. CDR3 coding DNA: TGTGCCAGCAGCTTAGAAGGTGCGGGAGCCAAAAACATTCAGTACTTC.

The chain has TRBV7-2 and TRBJ1-1, with D uncertain. The CDR3 extends over 13 amino acids. Germline V lookup: CDR1 SGHTA, CDR2 FQGNSA. The V end was cut by 5 bases, the J end by 0 bases, with 7 bases between. The CDR3 region has the DNA TGTGCCAGCAGCCGCGGATTGAACACTGAAGCTTTCTTT. It is translated as CASSRGLNTEAFF. Full variable domain (rest looked up from reference TRBV7-2 and TRBJ1-1): GAGVSQSPSNKVTEKGKDVELRCDPISGHTALYWYRQSLGQGLEFLIYFQGNSAPDKSGLPSDRFSAERTGGSVSTLTIQRTQQEDSAVYLCASSRGLNTEAFFGQGTRLTVV.

This chain joins TRBV4-2 and TRBJ2-3; TRBD2 aligns across 11 bases. V gave up 3 bases and J gave up 1 base; unmatched junction bases: 0. CDR3 length: 15 amino acids. The germline CDR1 and CDR2 sequences are LGHNA and YNFKEQ. CDR3 protein: CASSQTSGGTDTQYF. The DNA for the CDR3 is TGTGCCAGCAGCCAGACTAGCGGGGGCACAGATACGCAGTATTTT.

The J gene is TRBJ2-3, the V gene TRBV7-2; 11 bases match TRBD2. The junction had 6 bases not matched to a gene; V was cut back by 3 bases and J by 4 bases. This CDR3 comprises 16 residues. Germline V gene data show CDR1 as SGHTA and CDR2 as FQGNSA. The CDR3 DNA sequence: TGTGCCAGCAGCTTTGCCTTAGCGGGGGGGTCAGATACGCAGTATTTT. Translated, it gives CASSFALAGGSDTQYF.

Here the CDR3 DNA reads TGCGCCAGCAGCTATCGGACAGGGATGGGCGGGGAGCTGTTTTTT. Its translation: CASSYRTGMGGELFF. The V gene is TRBV5-1, the J gene TRBJ2-2; the match to TRBD1 covers 8 bases. The CDR3 extends over 15 amino acids. The V and J ends lost 3 bases and 7 bases, in that order; junction bases with no gene match: 8. Germline assignment: CDR1 SGHRS and CDR2 YFSETQ.

This chain uses TRBV14 with TRBJ1-2; TRBD1 aligns across 7 bases. The CDR3 consists of 13 residues. J lost 7 bases, V lost 1 base, and 3 bases had no gene match. Germline CDR1 and CDR2: SGHDN and FVKESK. The CDR3 is CASSQGGGGGYTF. CDR3 bases: TGTGCCAGCAGCCAAGGAGGGGGCGGTGGCTACACCTTC.

The V and J genes are TRBV11-1 and TRBJ2-3; 12 bases fit TRBD2. Germline V gene data show CDR1 as SGHAT and CDR2 as FQDESV (reference sequence). The V and J ends lost 5 bases and 3 bases, in that order; junction bases with no gene match: 9. There are 17 residues in the CDR3. CDR3: CASSRRLAGGQTDTQYF. The CDR3 DNA is TGTGCCAGCAGCAGGCGGCTAGCGGGGGGGCAGACAGATACGCAGTATTTT.

This chain links TRBV6-6 with TRBJ2-7, with a weak D call TRBD2 (5 bases). Germline CDR1 reads MNHNY; CDR2 reads SVGAGI (reference sequence). Trimming took 0 bases from V and 4 from J, leaving 7 bases between them. The CDR3 spans 13 residues. The CDR3 spells CASSYSGEYEQYF. The CDR3, as DNA: TGTGCCAGCAGTTACTCCGGGGAATACGAGCAGTACTTC.

CDR3 coding DNA: TGTGCCAGCAAGGGGGCTCAGGGCGACTACGAGCAGTACTTC. Amino acids: CASKGAQGDYEQYF. The chain links TRBV6-1 to TRBJ2-7; 7 bases fit TRBD1. The CDR3 is 14 amino acids. With 7 bases clipped from V and 3 bases from J, the junction kept 9 bases outside the gene matches. Germline assignment: CDR1 MNHNS and CDR2 SASEGT.

In this sample, this clone turned up once. The rearrangement links TRBV18 to TRBJ1-4; the D is unclear. Trimming pared 1 base from V and 4 bases from J, leaving 7 bases between. The CDR3 consists of 14 residues. The V gene's germline CDR1 is KGHSH and CDR2 LQKENI. The CDR3 loop reads CASSPRAINEKLFF. DNA of the CDR3: TGTGCCAGCTCACCACGGGCCATTAATGAAAAACTGTTTTTT.

The chain is built from TRBV5-6 and TRBJ2-5; 8 bases match TRBD2. V trimming: 4 bases; J trimming: 5 bases; junction bases outside the gene matches: 7. The CDR3 is 14 residues long. Germline loops: CDR1 SGHDT, CDR2 YYEEEE. This CDR3 is CASSPGTGGETQYF. The CDR3 DNA follows: TGTGCCAGCAGCCCCGGGACGGGAGGGGAGACCCAGTACTTC.

CDR3 nucleotides: TGTGCCAGTAGTATTAGTCAAGAGACCCAGTACTTC. This codes for CASSISQETQYF. This chain connects TRBV19 to TRBJ2-5; D ambiguous. Germline CDR1 reads LNHDA; CDR2 reads SQIVND (reference sequence). This CDR3 has 12 amino acids. Deletions cut 3 bases from V and 2 bases from J, with 4 bases between.

The CDR3 region is CASSLFSVLNTEAFF. DNA for the CDR3: TGTGCCAGCAGCCTTTTCAGTGTACTGAACACTGAAGCTTTCTTT. The V call is TRBV6-1, the J call TRBJ1-1; D unresolved. CDR1 and CDR2 from the germline V gene are MNHNS and SASEGT. The CDR3 has 15 amino acids. Trimming took 6 bases from V and 0 from J, leaving 14 bases between them.

CDR3 bases: TGTGCCAGCAGGATTATGGGGACAGGGGTATGGCAGTTCTTC. This sequence encodes CASRIMGTGVWQFF. This chain uses TRBV6-1 with TRBJ2-1; TRBD1 matches at 10 bases. V shed 6 bases, J shed 12 bases, and the junction held 11 bases outside the gene matches. Looked up from germline, CDR1 is MNHNS and CDR2 is SASEGT. This CDR3 spans 14 amino acids.

J is TRBJ2-7 and V is TRBV27, with 9 bases that match TRBD1. V gave up 4 bases and J gave up 3 bases; unmatched junction bases: 4. Germline values: CDR1 MNHEY, CDR2 SMNVEV (reference sequence). This CDR3 has 14 residues. The CDR3 loop reads CASSSPTGGYEQYF. The CDR3 DNA reads TGTGCCAGCAGTTCCCCGACAGGGGGCTACGAGCAGTACTTC.